Sequencing of this TCR beta chain was carried out in a study of blood T cell repertoires in COVID-19. The assay was immunoSEQ multiplex PCR, and TCRdb's table has in-frame clones only and misses some. The table includes some 74,000 clones, around 90% detected once. The germline V gene has CDR1 MNHEY and CDR2 SVGAGI. V dropped 7 bases and J dropped 6; count of bases not matched to a gene: 4. This CDR3 region has 13 residues. The clonotype originates from a man in his fifties or sixties with acute or convalescent COVID-19. The sample taken for sequencing was peripheral blood. The chain couples TRBV6-5 to TRBJ1-1; 11 bases agree with TRBD1. The CDR3, as DNA: TGTGCCAGCACCGGACAGGGGGCTCCTGAAGCTTTCTTT. This translates into CASTGQGAPEAFF.